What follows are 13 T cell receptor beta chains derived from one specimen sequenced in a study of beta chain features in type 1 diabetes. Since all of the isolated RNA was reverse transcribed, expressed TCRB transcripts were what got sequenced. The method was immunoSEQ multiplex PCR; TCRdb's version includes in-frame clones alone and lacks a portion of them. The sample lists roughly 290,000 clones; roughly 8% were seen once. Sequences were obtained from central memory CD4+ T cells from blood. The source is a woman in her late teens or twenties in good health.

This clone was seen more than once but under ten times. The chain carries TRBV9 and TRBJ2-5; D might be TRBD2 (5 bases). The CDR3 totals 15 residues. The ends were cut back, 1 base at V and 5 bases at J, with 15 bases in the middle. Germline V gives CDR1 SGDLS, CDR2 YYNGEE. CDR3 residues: CASSVLGSPRETQYF. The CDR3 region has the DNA TGTGCCAGCAGCGTACTTGGGAGTCCGCGGGAGACCCAGTACTTC.

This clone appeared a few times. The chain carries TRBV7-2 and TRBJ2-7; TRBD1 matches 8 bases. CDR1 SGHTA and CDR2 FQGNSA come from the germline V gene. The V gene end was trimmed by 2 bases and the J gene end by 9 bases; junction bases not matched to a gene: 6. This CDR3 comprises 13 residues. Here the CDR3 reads CASSLLVGQGQYF. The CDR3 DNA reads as TGTGCCAGCAGCTTACTAGTCGGACAGGGGCAGTACTTC.

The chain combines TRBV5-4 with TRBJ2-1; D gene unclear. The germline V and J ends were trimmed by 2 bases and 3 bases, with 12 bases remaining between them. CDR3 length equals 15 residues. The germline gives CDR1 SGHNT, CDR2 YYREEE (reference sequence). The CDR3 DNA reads TGTGCCAGCAGCTTAGGTCTAGATGTCTACAATGAGCAGTTCTTC. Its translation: CASSLGLDVYNEQFF.

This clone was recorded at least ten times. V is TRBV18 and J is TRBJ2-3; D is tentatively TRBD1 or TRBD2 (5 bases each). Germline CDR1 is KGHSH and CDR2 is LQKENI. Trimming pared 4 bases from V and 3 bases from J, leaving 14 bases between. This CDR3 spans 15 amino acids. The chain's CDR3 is CASSQSLEGTDTQYF. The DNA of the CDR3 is TGTGCCAGCTCACAGTCACTAGAGGGGACAGATACGCAGTATTTT.

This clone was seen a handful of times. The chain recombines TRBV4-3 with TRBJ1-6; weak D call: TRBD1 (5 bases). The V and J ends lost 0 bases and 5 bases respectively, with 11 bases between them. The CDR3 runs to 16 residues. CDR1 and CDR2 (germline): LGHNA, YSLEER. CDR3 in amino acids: CASSQERGRDNSPLHF. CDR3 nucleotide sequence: TGCGCCAGCAGCCAAGAAAGGGGTAGAGATAATTCACCCCTCCACTTT.

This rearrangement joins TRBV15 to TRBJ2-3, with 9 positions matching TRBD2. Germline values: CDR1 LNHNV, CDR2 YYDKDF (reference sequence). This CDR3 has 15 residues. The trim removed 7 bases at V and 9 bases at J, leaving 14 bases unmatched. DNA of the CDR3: TGTGCCACCACGAGCGGGGGGCTCTCCACAGGGACGCAGTATTTT. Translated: CATTSGGLSTGTQYF.

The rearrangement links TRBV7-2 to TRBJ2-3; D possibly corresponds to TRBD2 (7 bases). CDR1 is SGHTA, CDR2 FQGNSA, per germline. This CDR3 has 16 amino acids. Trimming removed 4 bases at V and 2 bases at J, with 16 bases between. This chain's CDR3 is CASSSLGGGPTDTQYF. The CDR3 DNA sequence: TGTGCCAGCAGCTCCCTGGGCGGGGGCCCCACAGATACGCAGTATTTT.

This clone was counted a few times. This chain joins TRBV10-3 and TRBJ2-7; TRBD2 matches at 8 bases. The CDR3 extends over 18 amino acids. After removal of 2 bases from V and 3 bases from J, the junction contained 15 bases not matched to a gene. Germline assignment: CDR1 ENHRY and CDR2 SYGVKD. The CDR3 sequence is CAISERAGLASNLYEQYF. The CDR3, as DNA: TGTGCCATCAGTGAGCGCGCCGGACTAGCCTCAAACCTCTACGAGCAGTACTTC.

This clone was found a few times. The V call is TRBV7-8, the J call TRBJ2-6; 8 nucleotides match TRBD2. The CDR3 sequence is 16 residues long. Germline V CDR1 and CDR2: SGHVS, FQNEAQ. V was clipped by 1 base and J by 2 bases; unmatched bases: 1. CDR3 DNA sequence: TGTGCCAGCAGCTTAGTCGGGGGGGCTGGGGCCAACGTCCTGACTTTC. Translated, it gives CASSLVGGAGANVLTF. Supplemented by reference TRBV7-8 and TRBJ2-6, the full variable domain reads GAGVSQSPRYKVAKRGQDVALRCDPISGHVSLFWYQQALGQGPEFLTYFQNEAQLDKSGLPSDRFFAERPEGSVSTLKIQRTQQEDSAVYLCASSLVGGAGANVLTFGAGSRLTVL.

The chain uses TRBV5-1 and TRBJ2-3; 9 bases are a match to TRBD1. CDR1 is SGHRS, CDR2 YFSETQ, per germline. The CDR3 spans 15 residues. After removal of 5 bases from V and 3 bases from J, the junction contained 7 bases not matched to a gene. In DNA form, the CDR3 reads TGCGCCAGCAGACATACAGGGGGCGAGACAGATACGCAGTATTTT. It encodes CASRHTGGETDTQYF.

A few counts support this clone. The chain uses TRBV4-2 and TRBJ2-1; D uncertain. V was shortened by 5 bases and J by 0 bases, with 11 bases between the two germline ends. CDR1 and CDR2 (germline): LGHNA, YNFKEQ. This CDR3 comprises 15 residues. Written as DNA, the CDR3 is TGTGCCAGCAGCTTGGCTTCCAGCTCCTACAATGAGCAGTTCTTC. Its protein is CASSLASSSYNEQFF.

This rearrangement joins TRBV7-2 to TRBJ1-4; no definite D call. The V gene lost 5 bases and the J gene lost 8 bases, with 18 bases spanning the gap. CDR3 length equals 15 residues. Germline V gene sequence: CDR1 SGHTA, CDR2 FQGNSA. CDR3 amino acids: CASSPRTSEMEKLFF. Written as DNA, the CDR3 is TGTGCCAGCAGCCCGCGGACCTCCGAGATGGAAAAACTGTTTTTT.

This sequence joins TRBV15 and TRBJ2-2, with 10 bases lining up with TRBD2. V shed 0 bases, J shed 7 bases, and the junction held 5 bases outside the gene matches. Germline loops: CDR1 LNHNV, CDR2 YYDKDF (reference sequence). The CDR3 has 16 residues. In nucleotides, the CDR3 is TGTGCCACCAGCAGAGAGAGCGGGAGGGCCATCGGGGAGCTGTTTTTT. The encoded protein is CATSRESGRAIGELFF. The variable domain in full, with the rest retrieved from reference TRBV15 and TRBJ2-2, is DAMVIQNPRYQVTQFGKPVTLSCSQTLNHNVMYWYQQKSSQAPKLLFHYYDKDFNNEADTPDNFQSRRPNTSFCFLDIRSPGLGDTAMYLCATSRESGRAIGELFFGEGSRLTVL.